This TCR beta chain came from a study of T cells after yellow fever vaccination. Study-wide background: Those fractions that held only low numbers of cells were prepared using the SMART-Seq v4 Ultra Low Input RNA kit. General observations from the study: It was the secondary response that reached its peak faster, day 5 versus 15, but it was weaker. Post-booster repertoires again held most primary-vaccination clones (roughly 96% CD4, 80% to 90% CD8). Abundant clonotypes from the bulk population could have been carried over as contaminants into FACS-sorted repertoires.

Trimming removed 3 bases from V and 0 bases from J; junction bases left unmatched: 6. This CDR3 is 17 amino acids long. Germline CDR1 and CDR2: SGDLS and YYNGEE. As concerns this clonotype: What it binds is unknown.

TCRdb used MiXCR to reprocess the 5' RACE reads, holding one entry per CDR3 protein. The repertoire holds some 120,000 distinct CDR3 sequences, with 12% to 15% as singletons. The rearrangement links TRBV9 to TRBJ1-3, with 10 bases that match TRBD1. The clonotype was recovered from a young man who received the YFV17D yellow fever vaccine. Source: CD8+ T cells sorted from PBMCs, taken 5 days after the yellow fever booster vaccination. CDR3 nucleotides: TGTGCCAGCAGCGCAAGGGGACAGGGGTTCTCTGGAAACACCATATATTTT. It translates to CASSARGQGFSGNTIYF. The full variable domain, completed using reference TRBV9 and TRBJ1-3, is DSGVTQTPKHLITATGQRVTLRCSPRSGDLSVYWYQQSLDQGLQFLIQYYNGEERAKGNILERFSAQQFPDLHSELNLSSLELGDSALYFCASSARGQGFSGNTIYFGEGSWLTVV.